What follows is one TCR beta chain and its context. The target antigen is unknown. The CDR3 is 15 residues long. J was trimmed by 5 bases and V by 3 bases; bases with no gene match: 7. The germline CDR1 and CDR2 sequences are LNHNV and YYDKDF (reference sequence). TCRdb's table, derived via immunoSEQ multiplex PCR, lists solely in-frame clones and lacks some. The sample has about 120,000 clones, roughly nine tenths seen once. This entry is derived from a study of OX40 agonist ivuxolimab in advanced cancers. Study-wide results and limits: Clonal expansion in partial responders at 0.1-3.0 mg/kg ranked among the lowest.

The chain is built from TRBV15 and TRBJ2-3; 8 bases fit TRBD1. The sample here was CD4+ or CD8+ T cells sorted from blood, taken in a trial of the OX40 agonist ivuxolimab. The TCR was taken from an adult with an advanced solid tumor such as melanoma, head and neck, liver or kidney cancer. DNA of the CDR3: TGTGCCACCAGCAGCCGCCTACAGGGGGGAGATACGCAGTATTTT. This sequence encodes CATSSRLQGGDTQYF.